This entry is about one T cell receptor (beta chain). Its matching antigen is unknown. The study drew its donors from healthy HIV-negative adults without recent acute infections or vaccinations. TCRdb's copy holds only in-frame clones and misses some; the assay was immunoSEQ multiplex PCR. The sample includes 2 million to 2.5 million clones, 90% to 95% seen only once; the top ten take more than 0.1%. This entry belongs to a study of shared clonotypes between healthy human individuals. Study-level background: The study used three CD4 naive, three CD4 memory, two CD8 naive and one CD8 memory plate per donor.

The CDR3 is made up of 16 amino acids. The V and J ends lost 1 base and 5 bases respectively, with 18 bases between them. Germline V gene sequence: CDR1 SGHNT, CDR2 YYREEE (reference sequence). General study findings and limits: Incomplete sequencing of sorted subsets was indicated by rarefaction despite large depth.

V usage is TRBV5-4 and J usage is TRBJ2-5; weak D call: TRBD2 (6 bases). This TCR was recovered from a young man in good health. The sequencing sample was made of naive CD4+ T cells sorted from blood. Subset specified: CD45RA+ positively selected. CDR3 sequence (DNA): TGTGCCAGCAGCTTGAGGGCTAGCGCGTCAGGCGAGACCCAGTACTTC. It yields the protein CASSLRASASGETQYF.